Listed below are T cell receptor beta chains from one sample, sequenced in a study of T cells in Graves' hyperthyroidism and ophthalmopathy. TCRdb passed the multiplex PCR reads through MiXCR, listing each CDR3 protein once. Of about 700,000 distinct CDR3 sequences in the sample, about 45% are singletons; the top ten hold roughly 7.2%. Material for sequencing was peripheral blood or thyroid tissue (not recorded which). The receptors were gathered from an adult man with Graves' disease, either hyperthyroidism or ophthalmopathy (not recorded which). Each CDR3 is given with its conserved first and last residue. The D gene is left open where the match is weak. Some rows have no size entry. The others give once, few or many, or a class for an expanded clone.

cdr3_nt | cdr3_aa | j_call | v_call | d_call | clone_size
TGTGCCAGCAGAGGGGGGCGAACTAATGAAAAACTGTTTTTT | CASRGGRTNEKLFF | TRBJ1-4 | TRBV2 | . | .
TGCGCCAGCGGGGGACAGCTAAACTATGGCTACACCTTC | CASGGQLNYGYTF | TRBJ1-2 | TRBV4-3 | TRBD1 | few
TGTGCCAGCAGCTTCACAGGGTACTATGGCTACACCTTC | CASSFTGYYGYTF | TRBJ1-2 | TRBV9 | . | few
TGTACCAGCAGCGGAGGGACAAACTCTGGAAACACCATATATTTT | CTSSGGTNSGNTIYF | TRBJ1-3 | TRBV5-4 | . | .
TGTGCCAGCTCACAACCCAGCGTTCTTAGCACTGAAGCTTTCTTT | CASSQPSVLSTEAFF | TRBJ1-1 | TRBV7-9 | . | .
TGTGCCAGCAGTTCTCGACAGGGGTACAATTCACCCCTCCACTTT | CASSSRQGYNSPLHF | TRBJ1-6 | TRBV25-1 | TRBD1 | .
TGCAGTGCTGGTCGACAGACTGAAAAACTGTTTTTT | CSAGRQTEKLFF | TRBJ1-4 | TRBV20-1 | . | .
TGCAGCGTAACGACAGGGACAGACTATGGCTACACCTTC | CSVTTGTDYGYTF | TRBJ1-2 | TRBV29-1 | TRBD1 | .
TGTGCCAGCAGAGACCCGACATCACCCCTCCACTTT | CASRDPTSPLHF | TRBJ1-6 | TRBV2 | . | many
TGTGCCAGCAGCTTGGGCAGGGGGACTGACTATGGCTACACCTTC | CASSLGRGTDYGYTF | TRBJ1-2 | TRBV7-9 | TRBD1 | few
TGCAGCGGTAAAACAGGGGTGTATGGCTACACCTTC | CSGKTGVYGYTF | TRBJ1-2 | TRBV29-1 | TRBD1 | many
TGTGCCATCAGTGAGTCGAAGAGTAGGGGGGCCCTATTGACCTATGGCTACACCTTC | CAISESKSRGALLTYGYTF | TRBJ1-2 | TRBV10-3 | . | few
TGTGCCAGCAGCTTACAAGCAGGGAACGGGGAGCTGTTTTTT | CASSLQAGNGELFF | TRBJ2-2 | TRBV7-6 | . | few
TGTGCCAGCAGCCTCGCGAAGGGAGGTAGTCAGCCCCAGCATTTT | CASSLAKGGSQPQHF | TRBJ1-5 | TRBV7-4 | . | many
TGTGCCAGCAGCCACAATGACAGGGGCGGTCGAGAGACCCAGTACTTC | CASSHNDRGGRETQYF | TRBJ2-5 | TRBV14 | TRBD1 | .
TGTGCCAGCAGCCAAGATGTGGGGCGTATCGGGCGGGATACGCAGTATTTT | CASSQDVGRIGRDTQYF | TRBJ2-3 | TRBV2 | . | .
TGCAGTGCTGGCCACAACAGGGGGGGAACTGAAGCTTTCTTT | CSAGHNRGGTEAFF | TRBJ1-1 | TRBV20-1 | TRBD1 | few
TGTGCCAGCAGCCCCACGGGGGCGGGTAACTACGAGCAGTACTTC | CASSPTGAGNYEQYF | TRBJ2-7 | TRBV7-6 | . | .
TGTGCCAGTAGTCCTTGGGGCCCGCGAGCCACCGGGGACCTGTTTTTT | CASSPWGPRATGDLFF | TRBJ2-2 | TRBV19 | . | .
TGCAGTGCTAAGAACCGGGACAGCACTGCTGAAGCTTTCTTT | CSAKNRDSTAEAFF | TRBJ1-1 | TRBV20-1 | TRBD1 | once
TGTGCCAGCACGTGGGAGGGGAGCTATGGCTACACCTTC | CASTWEGSYGYTF | TRBJ1-2 | TRBV19 | . | few
TGTGCCAGCAGTGGGGGAAGGCAGGGGATGAACACTGAAGCTTTCTTT | CASSGGRQGMNTEAFF | TRBJ1-1 | TRBV6-1 | . | .
TGTGCCAGCAGTTACGGCCCGGGATGGCAAGAGACCCAGTACTTC | CASSYGPGWQETQYF | TRBJ2-5 | TRBV6-2/TRBV6-3 | . | few
TGTGCCAGTAGTATAGGAGCGCTCGCCTACGAGCAGTACTTC | CASSIGALAYEQYF | TRBJ2-7 | TRBV19 | . | many
TGTGCCATCAGTCGGTATAGTAGGACAGGGTCTTCTGAAGCTTTCTTT | CAISRYSRTGSSEAFF | TRBJ1-1 | TRBV10-3 | TRBD1 | many
TGTGCTAGCAGCTCAAAGGGACAGGGCCTCCAAGAGACCCAGTACTTC | CASSSKGQGLQETQYF | TRBJ2-5 | TRBV7-7 | TRBD1 | once
TGTGCCAGCAGTTACTCTTGGACAGACAATGAAAAACTGTTTTTT | CASSYSWTDNEKLFF | TRBJ1-4 | TRBV6-5 | . | many
TGTGCCAGCAGAGGGACAGGGTCTGGAAACACCATATATTTT | CASRGTGSGNTIYF | TRBJ1-3 | TRBV2 | TRBD1 | many
TGTGCCAGCAGCCAACCGGGACAGGGCATCCGCGAGCAGTACTTC | CASSQPGQGIREQYF | TRBJ2-7 | TRBV7-9 | TRBD1 | many
TGTACGTCTGGGACAGGGGGCGTTCAGCCCCAGCATTTT | CTSGTGGVQPQHF | TRBJ1-5 | TRBV10-3 | TRBD1 | few
TGTGCCACCACTACAGGGGAAGAAGAGACCCAGTACTTC | CATTTGEEETQYF | TRBJ2-5 | TRBV24-1 | TRBD1 | .
TGTGCCAGCAGTGCATCCGGACAGTCCTACGAGCAGTACTTC | CASSASGQSYEQYF | TRBJ2-7 | TRBV25-1 | . | many
TGCGCCAGCAGCCAAGATCTTGCCAGGGAGGACACTGAAGCTTTCTTT | CASSQDLAREDTEAFF | TRBJ1-1 | TRBV7-9 | . | .
TGCAGTGCGGTTACTAGCGGAGGATCCTACGAGCAGTACTTC | CSAVTSGGSYEQYF | TRBJ2-7 | TRBV20-1 | TRBD2 | .
TGCAGTGCGCTCACTAGCGGCGCAGAGACCCAGTACTTC | CSALTSGAETQYF | TRBJ2-5 | TRBV20-1 | TRBD2 | .
TGCAGTGCTAGAGGGGCGGGGGAGCTGTTTTTT | CSARGAGELFF | TRBJ2-2 | TRBV20-1 | . | many
TGTGCCAGCAGCCAAGTGTTGAGGAAAAATCAGCCCCAGCATTTT | CASSQVLRKNQPQHF | TRBJ1-5 | TRBV7-2 | . | .
TGTGCCAGCAGCACTCCCCGGACAGGGACATTCACAGATACGCAGTATTTT | CASSTPRTGTFTDTQYF | TRBJ2-3 | TRBV7-6 | TRBD1 | .
TGCGCCAGCAGCCAGCTGACACCGGGACAAGGGCCCCAGCATTTT | CASSQLTPGQGPQHF | TRBJ1-5 | TRBV5-1 | . | .
TGTGCCAGCAGTGAGGGCTTGGGACAGAGTACCTACGAGCAGTACTTC | CASSEGLGQSTYEQYF | TRBJ2-7 | TRBV2 | TRBD1 | many
TGTGCCAGCAGTGCTAGAGGACAGGGTGACGGCTACACCTTC | CASSARGQGDGYTF | TRBJ1-2 | TRBV2 | TRBD1 | .
TGCAGCGTCGGTAACGACAGGCTGGAGACCCAGTACTTC | CSVGNDRLETQYF | TRBJ2-5 | TRBV29-1 | . | few
TGTGCCAGCAGCTTAGCGCTGGACAGGGAAGAGACCCAGTACTTC | CASSLALDREETQYF | TRBJ2-5 | TRBV7-8 | TRBD1 | many
TGCAGCTTAGGAGGGGCAGGGATCTATGGCTACACCTTC | CSLGGAGIYGYTF | TRBJ1-2 | TRBV29-1 | . | .
TGTGCCATCAAGGAGGACAGGGTTGGCACTGAAGCTTTCTTT | CAIKEDRVGTEAFF | TRBJ1-1 | TRBV10-3 | TRBD1 | .
TGTGCCATCAATCGACACGGACAGGGGGCAAACTATGGCTACACCTTC | CAINRHGQGANYGYTF | TRBJ1-2 | TRBV10-3 | TRBD1 | .
TGTGCCAGCAGACTGACAGGGGGGGTCCAAGAGACCCAGTACTTC | CASRLTGGVQETQYF | TRBJ2-5 | TRBV5-6 | TRBD1 | .
TGCAGCGTTGAGTGGCTAGCGGGAGGGAAGGAGCAGTACTTC | CSVEWLAGGKEQYF | TRBJ2-7 | TRBV29-1 | TRBD2 | few
TGCAGTTTGGAGGGGGCTAACTATGGCTACACCTTC | CSLEGANYGYTF | TRBJ1-2 | TRBV29-1 | . | .
TGTGCCAGCAAGAACAGGGAGAATGAAAAACTGTTTTTT | CASKNRENEKLFF | TRBJ1-4 | TRBV12-3/TRBV12-4 | . | .
TGTGCCAGCAGCGATGGGGGGAGCCTCCAAGAGACCCGGTACTTC | CASSDGGSLQETRYF | TRBJ2-5 | TRBV9 | . | .
TGTGCCAGCAGCAGCCAGGCGTGGCCGACCTACGAGCAGTACTTC | CASSSQAWPTYEQYF | TRBJ2-7 | TRBV13 | . | many
TGTGCCAGTAGTATAGGTCAGGGGGTCACTGAAGCTTTCTTT | CASSIGQGVTEAFF | TRBJ1-1 | TRBV19 | TRBD1 | few
TGCAGTGCTAGGCGCCGGGGGGCTGTAGAGACCCAGTACTTC | CSARRRGAVETQYF | TRBJ2-5 | TRBV20-1 | . | few
TGTGCCAGCAGTTTAGAGGCCCGTGGCTACACCTTC | CASSLEARGYTF | TRBJ1-2 | TRBV2 | . | .